Listed below are T cell receptor beta chains from one sample, sequenced in a study of blood T cell repertoires in COVID-19. Libraries were prepared by immunoSEQ multiplex PCR; TCRdb keeps only in-frame clonotypes and omits some of them. This table holds about 200,000 clones, about 88% found once. Sequences were obtained from peripheral blood. The receptors originated from a woman aged 50 to 65 with COVID-19, enrolled during active disease. CDR3s include the opening cysteine and the closing phenylalanine or tryptophan. A D gene is named only where the DNA matches it firmly. Not all rows give a size; the values are once, few, many and, for expanded clones, a class.

D gene: TRBD1
J gene: TRBJ1-3
V gene: TRBV30
clone size: once
CDR3 DNA: TGTGCCTGGACGAGAAAGGGGGCAGTTTATGGAAACACCATATATTTT
CDR3 protein: CAWTRKGAVYGNTIYF

D gene: -
J gene: TRBJ2-3
V gene: TRBV5-1
clone size: few
CDR3 DNA: TGCGCCAGCAGCTTTCTTGGCACAGATACGCAGTATTTT
CDR3 protein: CASSFLGTDTQYF

D gene: -
J gene: TRBJ2-1
V gene: TRBV27
clone size: -
CDR3 DNA: TGTGCCAGCACCCAAATCCGGGACACATACAATGAGCAGTTCTTC
CDR3 protein: CASTQIRDTYNEQFF

D gene: -
J gene: TRBJ1-5
V gene: TRBV27
clone size: -
CDR3 DNA: TGTGCCAGCAGCGTTGGACAAAACAATCAGCCCCAGCATTTT
CDR3 protein: CASSVGQNNQPQHF

D gene: TRBD2
J gene: TRBJ2-2
V gene: TRBV11-3
clone size: -
CDR3 DNA: TGTGCCAGCAGTCCTCTAGCGGGGGGGACCGGGGAGCTGTTTTTT
CDR3 protein: CASSPLAGGTGELFF

D gene: -
J gene: TRBJ2-7
V gene: TRBV24-1
clone size: -
CDR3 DNA: TGTGCCACCAGTGTCACAGTCTCCTACGAGCAGTACTTC
CDR3 protein: CATSVTVSYEQYF

D gene: TRBD1
J gene: TRBJ1-4
V gene: TRBV18
clone size: -
CDR3 DNA: TGTGCCAGCTCACCAACAGGGGTAACTAATGAAAAACTGTTTTTT
CDR3 protein: CASSPTGVTNEKLFF

D gene: -
J gene: TRBJ2-5
V gene: TRBV5-1
clone size: once
CDR3 DNA: TGCGCCAGCAGCTTGAATAGGAGGGGAGAGACCCAGTACTTC
CDR3 protein: CASSLNRRGETQYF

D gene: -
J gene: TRBJ1-1
V gene: TRBV19
clone size: -
CDR3 DNA: TGTGCCAGTAGTATGTCAGGGTCGGGCACTGAAGCTTTCTTT
CDR3 protein: CASSMSGSGTEAFF

D gene: TRBD1
J gene: TRBJ1-2
V gene: TRBV7-9
clone size: -
CDR3 DNA: TGTGCCAGCAGCTTCCGCCGGGGGGGGACAGCCAGCTTTAACTATGGCTACACCTTC
CDR3 protein: CASSFRRGGTASFNYGYTF

D gene: -
J gene: TRBJ2-4
V gene: TRBV6-5
clone size: -
CDR3 DNA: TGTGCCAGCAGCCAACAGGACGCGAAAAACATTCAGTACTTC
CDR3 protein: CASSQQDAKNIQYF

D gene: TRBD2
J gene: TRBJ2-7
V gene: TRBV5-1
clone size: -
CDR3 DNA: TGCGCCAGCAGCTTGGCCGGGGGGAGTAGCGGCGAGCAGTACTTC
CDR3 protein: CASSLAGGSSGEQYF

D gene: -
J gene: TRBJ2-7
V gene: TRBV27
clone size: -
CDR3 DNA: TGTGCCAGCAGTTTAAAACCACAGAGCTCCTACGAGCAGTACTTC
CDR3 protein: CASSLKPQSSYEQYF

D gene: TRBD1
J gene: TRBJ1-1
V gene: TRBV5-1
clone size: -
CDR3 DNA: TGCGCCAGCAGCTCCGGGACAGGGGGGACTGAAGCTTTCTTT
CDR3 protein: CASSSGTGGTEAFF

D gene: -
J gene: TRBJ2-5
V gene: TRBV27
clone size: -
CDR3 DNA: TGTGCCAGCAGTTTCAGGAGGGAGGAGACCCAGTACTTC
CDR3 protein: CASSFRREETQYF

D gene: -
J gene: TRBJ1-4
V gene: TRBV25-1
clone size: -
CDR3 DNA: TGTGCCAGCCGACAGACCTCTTTGGCGACTAATGAAAAACTGTTTTTT
CDR3 protein: CASRQTSLATNEKLFF

D gene: TRBD1
J gene: TRBJ2-1
V gene: TRBV5-1
clone size: -
CDR3 DNA: TGCGCCAGCAGACGGTTGGGGACAGGGGAGGGTGAGCAGTTCTTC
CDR3 protein: CASRRLGTGEGEQFF

D gene: -
J gene: TRBJ2-2
V gene: TRBV10-3
clone size: once
CDR3 DNA: TGTGCCATCCACGAAGGGAGCTCCGGGGAGCTGTTTTTT
CDR3 protein: CAIHEGSSGELFF

D gene: -
J gene: TRBJ1-3
V gene: TRBV5-4
clone size: -
CDR3 DNA: TGTGCCAGCAGCTTGTTCCCTCCGGACAGCTCTGGAAACACCATATATTTT
CDR3 protein: CASSLFPPDSSGNTIYF

D gene: -
J gene: TRBJ2-2
V gene: TRBV19
clone size: -
CDR3 DNA: TGTGCCAGTAGCCTACTAGCCACCGGGGAGCTGTTTTTT
CDR3 protein: CASSLLATGELFF

D gene: TRBD1
J gene: TRBJ1-2
V gene: TRBV19
clone size: -
CDR3 DNA: TGTGCCAGTAAAACAGGGGGCCCCTATGGCTACACCTTC
CDR3 protein: CASKTGGPYGYTF

D gene: TRBD1
J gene: TRBJ1-4
V gene: TRBV18
clone size: -
CDR3 DNA: TGTGCCAGCTCACCGGGACAGCTCAATGAAAAACTGTTTTTT
CDR3 protein: CASSPGQLNEKLFF

D gene: TRBD1
J gene: TRBJ1-6
V gene: TRBV6-5
clone size: -
CDR3 DNA: TGTGCCAGCAGTTACGCGACAGGGGTTAATTCACCCCTCCACTTT
CDR3 protein: CASSYATGVNSPLHF

D gene: TRBD1
J gene: TRBJ1-1
V gene: TRBV7-2
clone size: few
CDR3 DNA: TGTGCCAGCAGGTCAAACAGGGGGAACACTGAAGCTTTCTTT
CDR3 protein: CASRSNRGNTEAFF

D gene: TRBD1
J gene: TRBJ2-1
V gene: TRBV2
clone size: -
CDR3 DNA: TGTGCCAGCGGTGGACAGGGGGCCAGCTCCTACAATGAGCAGTTCTTC
CDR3 protein: CASGGQGASSYNEQFF

D gene: TRBD2
J gene: TRBJ2-5
V gene: TRBV6-6
clone size: -
CDR3 DNA: TGTGCCAGCAGTCAAACCCGGACTAGCGGGCAAGAGACCCAGTACTTC
CDR3 protein: CASSQTRTSGQETQYF

D gene: -
J gene: TRBJ1-5
V gene: TRBV3-1/TRBV3-2
clone size: -
CDR3 DNA: TGTGCCAGCAGCCAACCGGGAAACAATCAGCCCCAGCATTTT
CDR3 protein: CASSQPGNNQPQHF

D gene: TRBD1
J gene: TRBJ2-7
V gene: TRBV19
clone size: -
CDR3 DNA: TGTGCCAGTAGTCCACCGCGACAGGGGTTAGGGGAGCAGTACTTC
CDR3 protein: CASSPPRQGLGEQYF

D gene: -
J gene: TRBJ1-2
V gene: TRBV11-2
clone size: once
CDR3 DNA: TGTGCCAGCAGCTTAGGAGCCCTGGCGACTGAAGTCTATGGCTACACCTTC
CDR3 protein: CASSLGALATEVYGYTF

D gene: -
J gene: TRBJ2-5
V gene: TRBV2
clone size: -
CDR3 DNA: TGTGCCAGCAATCGCAACAGGGAAGAGACCCAGTACTTC
CDR3 protein: CASNRNREETQYF

D gene: -
J gene: TRBJ2-1
V gene: TRBV6-2/TRBV6-3
clone size: -
CDR3 DNA: TGTGCCAGCAGTTACTGGGGGACTCCCGCCCGAGATAATGAGCAGTTCTTC
CDR3 protein: CASSYWGTPARDNEQFF

D gene: TRBD1
J gene: TRBJ1-2
V gene: TRBV6-5
clone size: -
CDR3 DNA: TGTGCCAGCTCCACAGGGGACTATGGCTACACCTTC
CDR3 protein: CASSTGDYGYTF

D gene: -
J gene: TRBJ1-4
V gene: TRBV6-5
clone size: -
CDR3 DNA: TGTGCCAGCGGATCCCCCGACAGGAAACTGTTTTTT
CDR3 protein: CASGSPDRKLFF

D gene: TRBD1
J gene: TRBJ1-2
V gene: TRBV7-2
clone size: few
CDR3 DNA: TGTGCCAGCAGCACCTCAACAGGGGGCTATGGCTACACCTTC
CDR3 protein: CASSTSTGGYGYTF

D gene: -
J gene: TRBJ2-1
V gene: TRBV25-1
clone size: few
CDR3 DNA: TGTGCCAGCAGTGGCTTGAAGGGGAATGAGCAGTTCTTC
CDR3 protein: CASSGLKGNEQFF

D gene: -
J gene: TRBJ2-2
V gene: TRBV18
clone size: -
CDR3 DNA: TGTGCCAGCTCACCACCGCAGGGAAGCACCGGGGAGCTGTTTTTT
CDR3 protein: CASSPPQGSTGELFF

D gene: -
J gene: TRBJ1-3
V gene: TRBV29-1
clone size: -
CDR3 DNA: TGCAGCGTTGAAACGGGGTCTGGAAACACCATATATTTT
CDR3 protein: CSVETGSGNTIYF

D gene: TRBD1
J gene: TRBJ1-1
V gene: TRBV7-8
clone size: few
CDR3 DNA: TGTGCCAGCAGCTTAGGACAGGGGGCTTTCTTT
CDR3 protein: CASSLGQGAFF

D gene: TRBD1
J gene: TRBJ2-2
V gene: TRBV9
clone size: -
CDR3 DNA: TGTGCCAGCAGCGGGACAGGAGGCACCGGGGAGCTGTTTTTT
CDR3 protein: CASSGTGGTGELFF

D gene: -
J gene: TRBJ2-2
V gene: TRBV5-1
clone size: many
CDR3 DNA: TGCGCCAGCAGCTCCGGAGTGGCCGTGAACACCGGGGAGCTGTTTTTT
CDR3 protein: CASSSGVAVNTGELFF

D gene: -
J gene: TRBJ1-1
V gene: TRBV19
clone size: -
CDR3 DNA: TGTGCCAGTAGTACAGTACTGAACACTGAAGCTTTCTTT
CDR3 protein: CASSTVLNTEAFF

D gene: TRBD1
J gene: TRBJ2-7
V gene: TRBV13
clone size: -
CDR3 DNA: TGTGCCAGCAGCTCCTTAGGCCGGGACAGTGCCTACGAGCAGTACTTC
CDR3 protein: CASSSLGRDSAYEQYF